This record concerns one TCR beta chain sequence. These data come from a study of CD8 T cells in Susac syndrome. With random hexamers, roughly 0.45 to 1 ug RNA was reverse transcribed. Amplification of the TCR beta CDR3 was carried out by immunoSEQ multiplex PCR, which spanned a total of 54 Vbeta and 13 Jbeta segments. MiXCR was run by TCRdb on the immunoSEQ multiplex PCR reads, yielding one entry per CDR3 protein. The sample consists of about 290,000 distinct CDR3 sequences, around 85% of them appearing once. The trim removed 3 bases at V and 7 bases at J, leaving 5 bases unmatched. This CDR3 region has 15 residues. CDR1 and CDR2 from the germline V gene are LNHDA and SQIVND (reference sequence). Sequencing of TCR beta was performed on blood CD8+ and CD4+ T cells. Negative isolation was used for CD8+ and CD4+ T cells and FACS enrichment for TEMRA cells.

Sequencing was performed on CD8+ T cells from PBMCs. The TCR comes from a human donor with multiple sclerosis. The rearrangement uses TRBV19 and TRBJ2-2; TRBD2 agrees at 10 bases. The CDR3 bases are TGTGCCAGTAGTATCCTAGCGGGAGTTGACGGGGAGCTGTTTTTT. Translated, it gives CASSILAGVDGELFF.